Below, 2 T cell receptor beta chains from the same sample are listed, as sequenced in a study of human T cells and chemical hapten exposure. Time point denoted: healthy volunteer bleed at 2 weeks. Unfractionated whole blood yielded total RNA. TCRdb re-called the RACE reads with MiXCR, one entry per CDR3 protein. The table includes 85,000 to 95,000 distinct CDR3 sequences, about 10% detected once. Sequenced: whole blood. The origin of the receptors is a female donor in good health. Some clones in this sample may be carry-over from other donors' samples.

The chain employs TRBV2 and TRBJ2-7; D gene uncertain. Trimming shortened V by 4 bases and J by 3 bases, and 19 bases separated the two germline ends. The CDR3 runs 16 residues. Looked up from germline, CDR1 is SNHLY and CDR2 is FYNNEI. The CDR3 DNA reads TGTGCCAGCAGTGTCACGGGTCTCACTATCCGCTACGAGCAGTACTTC. Translation: CASSVTGLTIRYEQYF. The full variable domain, with the rest looked up from reference TRBV2 and TRBJ2-7, is EPEVTQTPSHQVTQMGQEVILRCVPISNHLYFYWYRQILGQKVEFLVSFYNNEISEKSEIFDDQFSVERPDGSNFTLKIRSTKLEDSAMYFCASSVTGLTIRYEQYFGPGTRLTVT.

This clonotype occurred once. The DNA is omitted, as the CDR3 cannot be located on it reliably, and the CDR3 follows TCRdb's listing. This rearrangement joins TRBV29-1 to TRBJ1-2; the D call in the table, TRBD1, was not verified against the DNA. The CDR3 spans 12 amino acids, including both terminal residues. Germline assignment: CDR1 SQVTM and CDR2 ANQGSEA. CDR3 in amino acids: CSVTGIDYGCTF.